Following are 24 T cell receptor beta chains from one sample sequenced in a study of blood T cell repertoires in COVID-19. Profiling relied on immunoSEQ multiplex PCR, and the TCRdb table lists in-frame clones only, not all of them. Among 200,000 to 250,000 clones listed, 86% were seen once. The sequenced material came from peripheral blood. The receptors here all came from a man aged 55 to 70 with acute or convalescent COVID-19.

The chain combines TRBV19 with TRBJ2-4; D perhaps matches TRBD1 (6 bases). This CDR3 region has 15 residues. CDR1 is LNHDA and CDR2 is SQIVND in the germline V gene (reference sequence). The ends were cut back, 3 bases at V and 9 bases at J, with 18 bases in the middle. CDR3 coding DNA: TGTGCCAGTAGTATCCAACAGGGTATTAAGGGCATTCAGTACTTC. Translating gives CASSIQQGIKGIQYF.

The V and J genes are TRBV19 and TRBJ2-6, with TRBD2 matching over 13 bases. From germline, CDR1 is LNHDA and CDR2 SQIVND (reference sequence). Losses at the gene ends were 5 bases for V and 0 bases for J; bases not matched to a gene: 7. The CDR3 spans 19 residues. The CDR3 region has the DNA TGTGCCAGTAGTGCGCGAAGGACTAGCGGGAGCTCTGGGGCCAACGTCCTGACTTTC. Amino acid sequence: CASSARRTSGSSGANVLTF. The variable domain in full, completed from reference TRBV19 and TRBJ2-6, reads DGGITQSPKYLFRKEGQNVTLSCEQNLNHDAMYWYRQDPGQGLRLIYYSQIVNDFQKGDIAEGYSVSREKKESFPLTVTSAQKNPTAFYLCASSARRTSGSSGANVLTFGAGSRLTVL.

The genes are TRBV9 and TRBJ2-3, with D hard to call. The CDR3 is 13 amino acids. Per the germline V gene, CDR1 is SGDLS and CDR2 is YYNGEE. Deletions cut 4 bases from V and 1 base from J, with 7 bases between. CDR3 residues: CASSPTGTDTQYF. CDR3 sequence (DNA): TGTGCCAGCAGCCCAACGGGCACAGATACGCAGTATTTT.

The chain combines TRBV7-9 with TRBJ2-1, with 7 bases identical to TRBD2. The V and J ends lost 2 bases and 0 bases, in that order; junction bases with no gene match: 4. The CDR3 has 16 residues. Germline V gene data show CDR1 as SEHNR and CDR2 as FQNEAQ (reference sequence). The CDR3 DNA reads as TGTGCCAGCAGCTTACTAGCGGACCCCTCCTACAATGAGCAGTTCTTC. Its protein is CASSLLADPSYNEQFF.

This clone was picked up a small number of times. The rearrangement uses TRBV9 and TRBJ1-2; TRBD1 matches 7 bases. This CDR3 region has 14 residues. Germline V CDR1 and CDR2: SGDLS, YYNGEE. V was pared by 0 bases and J by 7 bases, with 6 bases of the junction left unmatched. The CDR3 coding sequence is TGTGCCAGCAGCGTAGCGTCCCAGGGGGGTGGCTACACCTTC. Its protein product is CASSVASQGGGYTF.

This chain uses TRBV18 with TRBJ2-7; the D gene is possibly TRBD2 (5 bases). Trimming stripped 3 bases from V and 3 bases from J, with 9 bases between. The CDR3 has 13 residues. Germline V gives CDR1 KGHSH, CDR2 LQKENI. CDR3 in amino acids: CASSPGSGYEQYF. In DNA form, the CDR3 reads TGTGCCAGCTCACCTGGCAGCGGCTACGAGCAGTACTTC.

The rearrangement links TRBV28 to TRBJ1-1; 9 bases match TRBD1. The length of the CDR3 is 16 residues. The germline V gene has CDR1 MDHEN and CDR2 SYDVKM. Unmatched junction bases numbered 10, after V lost 7 bases and J lost 1 base. CDR3 protein: CASNLQGAQSNTEAFF. The CDR3 region has the DNA TGTGCCAGCAACCTACAGGGGGCTCAGTCGAACACTGAAGCTTTCTTT. The full variable domain, with the rest looked up from reference TRBV28 and TRBJ1-1, is DVKVTQSSRYLVKRTGEKVFLECVQDMDHENMFWYRQDPGLGLRLIYFSYDVKMKEKGDIPEGYSVSREKKERFSLILESASTNQTSMYLCASNLQGAQSNTEAFFGQGTRLTVV.

The chain joins TRBV13 to TRBJ2-5, with 8 bases matching TRBD2. Trimming at V came to 0 bases and at J to 3 bases, leaving 3 bases not matched to a gene. From germline, CDR1 is PRHDT and CDR2 FYEKMQ (reference sequence). There are 15 residues in the CDR3. CDR3 nucleotides: TGTGCCAGCAGCTTAGGCGGGAGGGCCAAAGAGACCCAGTACTTC. This translates into CASSLGGRAKETQYF.

Comment on this clone: The same CDR3 also results from other DNA sequences found in this sample. V and J are TRBV28 and TRBJ1-2; D uncertain. This CDR3 is built from 12 residues. V was clipped by 6 bases and J by 0 bases, with 5 bases between them. In germline, CDR1 is MDHEN, CDR2 SYDVKM. The CDR3 DNA sequence: TGTGCCAGCAGAACAGCTAACTATGGCTACACCTTC. Translating gives CASRTANYGYTF.

This chain links TRBV7-2 with TRBJ2-7, with TRBD1 as a possible D gene (5 bases). This CDR3 is built from 14 residues. Trimming stripped 3 bases from V and 1 base from J, with 10 bases between. Germline V lookup: CDR1 SGHTA, CDR2 FQGNSA. The CDR3 DNA reads TGTGCCAGCAGCTTTCAGGGTCGGTCCTACGAGCAGTACTTC. Its translation is CASSFQGRSYEQYF.

The rearrangement uses TRBV5-1 and TRBJ1-2; tentatively, D is TRBD1 (5 bases). Germline V gives CDR1 SGHRS, CDR2 YFSETQ. The CDR3 spans 18 residues. V gave up 7 bases and J gave up 0 bases, with 25 bases separating them. CDR3 region: CASAEGPPGNTANYGYTF. In DNA, the CDR3 is TGCGCCAGCGCAGAAGGGCCCCCAGGGAATACTGCTAACTATGGCTACACCTTC.

The chain links TRBV5-8 to TRBJ2-6; tentatively, D is TRBD2 (6 bases). Germline V lookup: CDR1 SGHTS, CDR2 YDEGEE. The CDR3 has 16 residues. Trimming cost V 4 bases and J 4 bases, with 15 bases left between them. The CDR3 here is CASSPMRGSGANVLTF. As DNA, the CDR3 is TGTGCCAGCAGCCCAATGCGGGGTTCAGGGGCCAACGTCCTGACTTTC.

This sequence joins TRBV24-1 and TRBJ1-2; 7 bases fit TRBD1. CDR1 is KGHDR, CDR2 SFDVKD, per germline. The CDR3 has 21 amino acids. The V gene end was trimmed by 2 bases and the J gene end by 0 bases; junction bases not matched to a gene: 20. CDR3 loop: CATSDSHQLRRDSQSNYGYTF. CDR3 DNA: TGTGCCACCAGTGATTCCCACCAACTCCGACGGGACAGCCAGTCTAACTATGGCTACACCTTC.

The chain has TRBV18 and TRBJ2-6; 7 bases match TRBD1. The CDR3 is 17 amino acids. The J segment lost 1 base and the V segment lost 2 bases, leaving 5 bases of the junction unmatched. Germline lookup yields CDR1 KGHSH and CDR2 LQKENI. The CDR3 nucleotides are TGTGCCAGCTCACCAGGGACAGCAAGGTCTGGGGCCAACGTCCTGACTTTC. Protein sequence: CASSPGTARSGANVLTF.

The CDR3 is CAWSAGGPNQPQHF. In DNA, the CDR3 is TGTGCCTGGAGCGCCGGGGGGCCGAACCAGCCCCAGCATTTT. This rearrangement joins TRBV30 to TRBJ1-5, with TRBD1 as a possible D gene (6 bases). Germline CDR1 reads GTSNPN; CDR2 reads SVGIG (reference sequence). V lost 3 bases and J lost 7, with 16 bases in between. The length of the CDR3 is 14 residues.

The genes are TRBV24-1 and TRBJ2-2; D is possibly TRBD1 (6 bases). The V end was cut by 5 bases, the J end by 4 bases, with 13 bases between. The CDR3 covers 15 residues. Germline lookup yields CDR1 KGHDR and CDR2 SFDVKD. The DNA for the CDR3 is TGTGCCACCAGTGGGGGACACAGCCCCACCGGGGAGCTGTTTTTT. Protein product: CATSGGHSPTGELFF.

This clone occurred a few times. The chain uses TRBV10-3 and TRBJ1-2; D uncertain. Trimming stripped 4 bases from V and 4 bases from J, with 10 bases between. The CDR3 totals 13 residues. Germline V gives CDR1 ENHRY, CDR2 SYGVKD. CDR3 bases: TGTGCCATCAGTGTAGAAGTAGTCTATGGCTACACCTTC. It yields the protein CAISVEVVYGYTF.

As DNA, the CDR3 is TGTGCCTGGAGTTCTTGGCCCGGGGAGCAGCCCCAGCATTTT. Protein sequence: CAWSSWPGEQPQHF. The chain links TRBV30 to TRBJ1-5; D uncertain. Trimming cost V 2 bases and J 7 bases, with 15 bases left between them. Germline CDR1 reads GTSNPN; CDR2 reads SVGIG (reference sequence). The CDR3 sequence is 14 residues long.

The rearrangement links TRBV28 to TRBJ2-7; 10 bases map to TRBD2. There are 15 residues in the CDR3. V lost 2 bases to trimming and J lost 3 bases; unmatched junction nucleotides: 4. The germline CDR1 and CDR2 sequences are MDHEN and SYDVKM. The CDR3: CASSLGSSGSYEQYF. In DNA, the CDR3 is TGTGCCAGCAGTTTAGGCTCTAGCGGGAGCTACGAGCAGTACTTC.

The V gene is TRBV20-1, the J gene TRBJ2-5; D uncertain. V lost 2 bases to trimming and J lost 5 bases, with 6 bases between them. Germline-derived CDR1 and CDR2 are DFQATT and SNEGSKA (reference sequence). The CDR3 extends over 11 amino acids. CDR3 in DNA: TGCAGTGCTAGATTAGCTGAGACCCAGTACTTC. Its translation: CSARLAETQYF.

This clone was seen a single time. The chain combines TRBV5-6 with TRBJ2-5; 10 positions match TRBD2. CDR1 is SGHDT and CDR2 is YYEEEE in the germline V gene. The CDR3 sequence is 16 residues long. V lost 4 bases, J lost 1 base, and 7 bases stayed unmatched. The CDR3 loop reads CASSLLAGGIQETQYF. The CDR3, as DNA: TGTGCCAGCAGCCTGTTAGCGGGAGGTATCCAAGAGACCCAGTACTTC.

The rearrangement links TRBV6-6 to TRBJ1-1, with D unresolved. CDR3 length: 14 amino acids. Germline lookup yields CDR1 MNHNY and CDR2 SVGAGI (reference sequence). Trimming stripped 0 bases from V and 7 bases from J, with 12 bases between. In nucleotides, the CDR3 is TGTGCCAGCAGTTACTCGCGGGGTGGCGGTGAAGCTTTCTTT. Protein: CASSYSRGGGEAFF.

This chain joins TRBV24-1 and TRBJ1-2; D unresolved. CDR1 and CDR2 (germline): KGHDR, SFDVKD. V was cut by 4 bases and J by 4 bases, with 9 bases left in between. The CDR3 is 13 amino acids. The CDR3 DNA is TGTGCCACCAGTGACCCCCCCCTCTATGGCTACACCTTC. It is translated as CATSDPPLYGYTF.

The chain recombines TRBV5-1 with TRBJ1-1, with a possible D match to TRBD1 (6 bases). Looked up from germline, CDR1 is SGHRS and CDR2 is YFSETQ. The CDR3 has 15 residues. Deletions cut 3 bases from V and 0 bases from J, with 12 bases between. The CDR3 spells CASSSGAGMNTEAFF. The DNA of the CDR3 is TGCGCCAGCAGCTCAGGGGCAGGGATGAACACTGAAGCTTTCTTT.